This T cell receptor beta chain was captured by sequencing in a study of graft-versus-host responses after intestinal transplantation. Study details: Anti-thymocyte globulin served as induction for all recipients, who then took tacrolimus and steroids for about three years. Study-level results: Researchers found peak circulating GvH clone levels linked to early post-transplant HvG declines.

Sequencing used immunoSEQ multiplex PCR; TCRdb keeps in-frame clones, though not all of them. The profile covers more than 65,000 clones, with over 75% appearing a single time and 0.39% taken by the ten largest. This CDR3 spans 16 amino acids. The V end was cut by 6 bases, the J end by 0 bases, with 15 bases between. In germline, CDR1 is MDHEN, CDR2 SYDVKM. Regarding this clone: Antigen: not known.

The sequencing here drew on unstimulated CD4+ T cells sorted from spleen or lymph node cells, taken before transplant. The sequence came from a human donor who was the organ donor for an intestinal transplant. The genes are TRBV28 and TRBJ1-5; a weak D match, TRBD1 (6 bases). The CDR3 reads CASSHRVALSNQPQHF. The CDR3 coding sequence is TGTGCCAGCAGCCACAGGGTGGCACTTAGCAATCAGCCCCAGCATTTT.